This T cell receptor beta chain was profiled in a study of blood T cell repertoires in COVID-19. Across the whole study: Acute-phase and convalescent COVID-19 samples originated in the United States, Italy and Spain.

Germline assignment: CDR1 SGHTA and CDR2 FQGTGA. This CDR3 is built from 15 residues. The V segment lost 5 bases and the J segment 3 bases; nucleotides outside the gene matches: 6. Original processing notes: Nucleated cell counts were estimated from reference gene primer amplification. Libraries were prepared by immunoSEQ multiplex PCR; TCRdb keeps only in-frame clonotypes and omits some of them. D and trimming come from the DNA, and the V and J calls and clone size come from that table. Of a few hundred thousand clones listed, around 82% are singletons. Participants were placed into cohorts based on the clinical history they reported.

The sequence came from a woman in her forties with acute COVID-19. The chain carries TRBV7-3 and TRBJ2-7; 11 bases are shared with TRBD1. The sample taken for sequencing was PBMCs or T cells enriched from blood (not recorded which). The CDR3 nucleotides are TGTGCCAGCAGCCCTACCGGGACAGGGGGCTACGAGCAGTACTTC. Protein: CASSPTGTGGYEQYF.